The rows below give T cell receptor beta chains drawn from one sample of a study of blood T cell repertoires in COVID-19. The assay was immunoSEQ multiplex PCR, and TCRdb's table has in-frame clones only and misses some. The table includes about 260,000 clones, over 80% detected once. Sequencing input: peripheral blood. Receptor source: a woman in her 70s with COVID-19, enrolled during active disease. Each CDR3 is given with its conserved first and last residue. A D gene is named only where the DNA matches it firmly. Size is omitted from some rows. Given values are once, few, many or a class for expanded clones.

>.|TRBJ2-7|.|14|TRBV19
TGTGCCAGTAGTATCGGGCTAGCGCATTACGAGCAGTACTTC
CASSIGLAHYEQYF
>.|TRBJ2-7|.|11|TRBV12-5
TGTGCTAGTGGTTTCCGCTACGAGCAGTACTTC
CASGFRYEQYF
>once|TRBJ2-7|TRBD1|15|TRBV29-1
TGCAGCGTTGGAGAGACCGGGACAGGATCCTACGAGCAGTACTTC
CSVGETGTGSYEQYF
>.|TRBJ2-1|TRBD1|13|TRBV19
TGTGCCAGTAGTATGTTGGACAGGGATGAGCAGTTCTTC
CASSMLDRDEQFF
>.|TRBJ2-7|TRBD1|14|TRBV29-1
TGCAGCGTTGGGACAAACAGGGGTCTCTACGAGCAGTACTTC
CSVGTNRGLYEQYF
>.|TRBJ2-3|TRBD1|15|TRBV5-4
TGTGCCAGCAGACTGGACAGGGTAGGGGGAGATACGCAGTATTTT
CASRLDRVGGDTQYF
>.|TRBJ2-7|.|14|TRBV28
TGTGCCAGCAGCCCCATCGGGACACTTTACGAGCAGTACTTC
CASSPIGTLYEQYF
>.|TRBJ1-5|.|19|TRBV27
TGTGCCAGCAGTTTAAAAGGAGATGAGTGGGGCACGCAAAATCAGCCCCAGCATTTT
CASSLKGDEWGTQNQPQHF
>.|TRBJ1-5|.|14|TRBV30
TGTGCCTGGAGCCTAGGGGGGGGACGTCAGCCCCAGCATTTT
CAWSLGGGRQPQHF
>.|TRBJ2-7|.|15|TRBV4-2
TGTGCCAGCAGCCAAGGATGGGACTCAACCTACGAGCAGTACTTC
CASSQGWDSTYEQYF
>.|TRBJ2-3|.|15|TRBV5-6
TGTGCCAGCAGCTTGGTCGCTATGTACCCAGATACGCAGTATTTT
CASSLVAMYPDTQYF
>.|TRBJ2-1|.|16|TRBV11-2
TGTGCCAGCAGCTTAGATTTTGGGGACACGCACAATGAGCAGTTCTTC
CASSLDFGDTHNEQFF
>.|TRBJ2-1|TRBD2|12|TRBV9
TGTGCCAGCAGCTCGGGACTAGGAGAGCAGTTCTTC
CASSSGLGEQFF
>few|TRBJ2-1|TRBD2|16|TRBV5-1
TGCGCCAGCAGCTTGGGACTAGCGGGAGAATACAATGAGCAGTTCTTC
CASSLGLAGEYNEQFF
>.|TRBJ1-1|.|13|TRBV3-1/TRBV3-2
TGTGCCAGCAGCGTTCGCGGTTCGCATGAAGCTTTCTTT
CASSVRGSHEAFF
>.|TRBJ1-1|.|11|TRBV6-6
TGTGCCAGCAGTCCAGGCACTGAAGCTTTCTTT
CASSPGTEAFF
>.|TRBJ2-3|.|12|TRBV7-9
TGTGCCAGCAGCACTCAGGGAGATACGCAGTATTTT
CASSTQGDTQYF
>.|TRBJ2-7|TRBD1|13|TRBV6-5
TGTGCCAGCAGTCCAATACAGGGGTACGAGCAGTACTTC
CASSPIQGYEQYF
>.|TRBJ1-2|.|14|TRBV24-1
TGTGCCACCAGTGACTCAGACACCCTCCACGGCTACACCTTC
CATSDSDTLHGYTF
>.|TRBJ2-1|.|15|TRBV19
TGTGCCAGTAGTATCTATGGGGAGGTAAGGAATGAGCAGTTCTTC
CASSIYGEVRNEQFF
>.|TRBJ1-4|.|16|TRBV7-8
TGTGCCAGCAGCAGAAGGGGCGGACCAACTAATGAAAAACTGTTTTTT
CASSRRGGPTNEKLFF
>once|TRBJ1-3|.|16|TRBV7-8
TGTGCCAGCAGCTTAGCCTACCCTCGTACTGGAAACACCATATATTTT
CASSLAYPRTGNTIYF
>.|TRBJ2-2|TRBD1|13|TRBV19
TGTGCCAGTAGTACGACAGGGACCGGGGAGCTGTTTTTT
CASSTTGTGELFF
>.|TRBJ1-5|.|13|TRBV15
TGTGCCACCAGCAGAGATACAGGTGAGCCCCAGCATTTT
CATSRDTGEPQHF
>.|TRBJ2-7|.|14|TRBV9
TGTGCCAGCAGCGTAGGCCCCCGGGACTACGAGCAGTACTTC
CASSVGPRDYEQYF
>.|TRBJ2-7|TRBD2|15|TRBV2
TGTGCCAGCAGCGCGGGACTAGCGGGAGGGCTCGAGCAGTACTTC
CASSAGLAGGLEQYF
>.|TRBJ1-1|TRBD1|14|TRBV5-1
TGCGCCAGCAGCCGTGGACAGGGCGGGACTGAAGCTTTCTTT
CASSRGQGGTEAFF